A single sample is the source of the 24 T cell receptor beta chains below, sequenced in a study of T cell responses to AZD1222 COVID-19 vaccine. The method was immunoSEQ multiplex PCR; TCRdb's version includes in-frame clones alone and lacks a portion of them. In the table there are some 150,000 clones, roughly 90% of which are singletons. Sequencing was performed on peripheral blood, taken 28 days after the second AZD1222 dose. These receptors came from an adult who received the AZD1222 COVID-19 vaccine.

This chain links TRBV3-1 (or the pseudogene TRBV3-2) with TRBJ1-1, with D maybe TRBD1 (6 bases). The V end was cut by 3 bases, the J end by 6 bases, with 11 bases between. Per the germline V gene, CDR1 is LGHDT and CDR2 is YNNKEL (reference sequence). The CDR3 has 13 amino acids. As DNA, the CDR3 is TGTGCCAGCAGCCAGCACAGGGATTCTGAAGCTTTCTTT. This sequence encodes CASSQHRDSEAFF.

The rearrangement uses TRBV5-1 and TRBJ1-3, with a weak D call TRBD1 (5 bases). This CDR3 spans 14 amino acids. V lost 4 bases to trimming and J lost 4 bases, with 12 bases between them. Germline CDR1 SGHRS, CDR2 YFSETQ. The CDR3 loop reads CASSERGDGNTIYF. The CDR3 region has the DNA TGCGCCAGCAGCGAGAGGGGAGACGGAAACACCATATATTTT.

CDR3 bases: TGTGCCAGCAGCACTAACAGGGGAAGGAGCAATCAGCCCCAGCATTTT. Translating it yields CASSTNRGRSNQPQHF. The genes are TRBV5-8 and TRBJ1-5; 7 nucleotides match TRBD1. The CDR3 has 16 amino acids. Germline V CDR1 and CDR2: SGHTS, YDEGEE. Trimming cost V 4 bases and J 1 base; bases outside gene matches: 8.

V usage is TRBV5-1 and J usage is TRBJ2-7, with D tentatively TRBD1 (6 bases). Germline V gene sequence: CDR1 SGHRS, CDR2 YFSETQ. V lost 2 bases to trimming and J lost 3 bases, with 9 bases between them. This CDR3 spans 13 amino acids. The CDR3 loop is CASSLGTNYEQYF. Written as DNA, the CDR3 is TGCGCCAGCAGCTTAGGGACAAACTACGAGCAGTACTTC.

The chain links TRBV19 to TRBJ2-7; TRBD2 is a possible D gene (5 bases). The CDR3 runs to 15 residues. Germline CDR1 LNHDA, CDR2 SQIVND (reference sequence). V was pared by 4 bases and J by 0 bases, with 13 bases between. The CDR3, as DNA: TGTGCCAGTAGTAAGAAGCGGTTGAGCTCCTACGAGCAGTACTTC. It translates to CASSKKRLSSYEQYF.

The chain joins TRBV28 to TRBJ1-1; possibly TRBD1 for D (5 bases). The CDR3 contains 16 residues. Trimming removed 6 bases at V and 8 bases at J, with 25 bases between. Per the germline V gene, CDR1 is MDHEN and CDR2 is SYDVKM. The CDR3 here is CASRPPARQGTLEAFF. The CDR3 DNA reads TGTGCCAGCAGACCCCCAGCACGGCAGGGCACCCTGGAAGCTTTCTTT.

V usage is TRBV6-2 or TRBV6-3 and J usage is TRBJ1-1; 8 nucleotides line up with TRBD1. The V segment lost 2 bases and the J segment 4 bases; nucleotides outside the gene matches: 9. The CDR3 spans 16 residues. Per germline, CDR1 MNHEY and CDR2 SVGEGT. CDR3 amino acids: CASSYPLAGGPTEAFF. CDR3 nucleotides: TGTGCCAGCAGTTACCCCCTCGCAGGGGGCCCCACTGAAGCTTTCTTT.

The chain joins TRBV7-2 to TRBJ1-4; 11 bases map to TRBD1. This CDR3 contains 16 residues. Germline V gene data show CDR1 as SGHTA and CDR2 as FQGNSA. Trimming took 6 bases from V and 7 from J; bases not matched to a gene: 10. CDR3 in DNA: TGTGCCAGCAGTCGGACAGGGGGCAGTTATACTGAAAAACTGTTTTTT. Protein sequence: CASSRTGGSYTEKLFF.

The CDR3 sequence is CARTGSHHSGNTIYF. CDR3 DNA sequence: TGTGCCAGGACTGGCAGCCATCACTCTGGAAACACCATATATTTT. The chain recombines TRBV6-5 with TRBJ1-3; D ambiguous. Trimming removed 9 bases at V and 0 bases at J, with 15 bases between. Germline CDR1 is MNHEY and CDR2 is SVGAGI. The CDR3 loop spans 15 amino acids.

The CDR3 DNA sequence: TGTGCCAGCAGTTCTGATCCAAGCTCCTACGAGCAGTACTTC. It codes for CASSSDPSSYEQYF. This chain links TRBV7-8 with TRBJ2-7; no definite D call. There are 14 residues in the CDR3. The V gene's germline CDR1 is SGHVS and CDR2 FQNEAQ. Trimming took off 6 bases at V and 0 bases at J, with 12 bases between the two ends.

The chain joins TRBV28 to TRBJ1-3; D ambiguous. The CDR3 runs 13 residues. Germline loops: CDR1 MDHEN, CDR2 SYDVKM. Trimming left V 3 bases short and J 3 bases short, with 6 bases between. This CDR3 is CASSFRYGNTIYF. The DNA of the CDR3 is TGTGCCAGCAGTTTCCGGTATGGAAACACCATATATTTT.

The V call is TRBV27, the J call TRBJ1-6; D possibly corresponds to TRBD1 (5 bases). The CDR3 loop spans 16 amino acids. Trimming stripped 8 bases from V and 10 bases from J, with 24 bases between. Germline V gives CDR1 MNHEY, CDR2 SMNVEV (reference sequence). DNA for the CDR3: TGTGCCAGCCTAGGACGGCAGGGCCTGGGGTCGTCACCCCTCCACTTT. Translated: CASLGRQGLGSSPLHF.

The V gene is TRBV19, the J gene TRBJ1-5; D not certain. V was shortened by 3 bases and J by 4 bases, with 10 bases between the two germline ends. The CDR3 loop spans 14 amino acids. Per the germline V gene, CDR1 is LNHDA and CDR2 is SQIVND (reference sequence). Written as DNA, the CDR3 is TGTGCCAGTAGTATCATTCAGCTAAATCAGCCCCAGCATTTT. Translation: CASSIIQLNQPQHF.

V gene TRBV2 combines with J gene TRBJ1-2; the match to TRBD1 covers 7 bases. Germline values: CDR1 SNHLY, CDR2 FYNNEI. The CDR3 consists of 17 residues. V trimming: 6 bases; J trimming: 2 bases; junction bases outside the gene matches: 15. DNA for the CDR3: TGTGCCAGCAGCCCACGACCGATGGGACAGCTAAACTATGGCTACACCTTC. Translated: CASSPRPMGQLNYGYTF.

V gene TRBV27 combines with J gene TRBJ2-7; possible D gene TRBD1, 6 bases. CDR3 length: 14 amino acids. Germline assignment: CDR1 MNHEY and CDR2 SMNVEV (reference sequence). V dropped 0 bases and J dropped 3 bases, with 9 bases sitting between them. Here the CDR3 DNA reads TGTGCCAGCAGTTTATCCGGACAGTTCTACGAGCAGTACTTC. Translation gives CASSLSGQFYEQYF.

The chain links TRBV27 to TRBJ1-3, with D unresolved. This CDR3 has 16 residues. V was clipped by 2 bases and J by 0 bases, with 11 bases between them. Germline V gene sequence: CDR1 MNHEY, CDR2 SMNVEV (reference sequence). In nucleotides, the CDR3 is TGTGCCAGCAGTTTAATGGGCCCGAGCTCTGGAAACACCATATATTTT. Translating gives CASSLMGPSSGNTIYF.

This clone was picked up a small number of times. This chain connects TRBV7-9 to TRBJ1-1, with TRBD1 as a possible D gene (5 bases). CDR3 length: 14 amino acids. With 5 bases removed from V and 4 bases from J, the gap between germline ends came to 14 bases. Germline CDR1 reads SEHNR; CDR2 reads FQNEAQ (reference sequence). CDR3 protein: CASSLGGGRTEAFF. Written as DNA, the CDR3 is TGTGCCAGCAGCCTGGGGGGAGGGCGCACTGAAGCTTTCTTT.

This sequence joins TRBV7-9 and TRBJ2-3; 10 bases are shared with TRBD1. The J segment lost 4 bases and the V segment lost 4 bases, leaving 5 bases of the junction unmatched. Germline lookup yields CDR1 SEHNR and CDR2 FQNEAQ (reference sequence). CDR3 length: 15 residues. CDR3 protein: CASSSVTGGSDTQYF. CDR3 coding DNA: TGTGCCAGCAGCTCAGTGACAGGGGGCTCAGATACGCAGTATTTT. Based on the CDR3 plus reference TRBV7-9 and TRBJ2-3, the full variable domain is DTGVSQNPRHKITKRGQNVTFRCDPISEHNRLYWYRQTLGQGPEFLTYFQNEAQLEKSRLLSDRFSAERPKGSFSTLEIQRTEQGDSAMYLCASSSVTGGSDTQYFGPGTRLTVL.

CDR3 nucleotide sequence: TGTGCCATCAGTGATTTCAAGGGGGCGAGCACTGAAGCTTTCTTT. Translating gives CAISDFKGASTEAFF. The chain joins TRBV10-3 to TRBJ1-1; 7 bases line up with TRBD1. Per germline, CDR1 ENHRY and CDR2 SYGVKD. The trim removed 3 bases at V and 4 bases at J, leaving 8 bases unmatched. This CDR3 has 15 amino acids.

This CDR3 is CASNDWQETQYF. The CDR3 DNA sequence: TGTGCCAGCAACGACTGGCAAGAGACCCAGTACTTC. The chain links TRBV12-3 or TRBV12-4 to TRBJ2-5, with no clear D. The CDR3 contains 12 residues. Trimming took off 7 bases at V and 2 bases at J, with 8 bases between the two ends.

The CDR3 nucleotides read TGTGCCAGCAGTTTTTCAGGCCTGCACGAGCAGTACTTC. Translation: CASSFSGLHEQYF. The V gene is TRBV27, the J gene TRBJ2-7; D is ambiguous. Germline CDR1 and CDR2: MNHEY and SMNVEV (reference sequence). This CDR3 region has 13 residues. The V gene lost 3 bases and the J gene lost 5 bases, with 11 bases spanning the gap.

The chain carries TRBV30 and TRBJ1-5; no clear D. Per germline, CDR1 GTSNPN and CDR2 SVGIG (reference sequence). The CDR3 has 14 amino acids. Trimming took off 2 bases at V and 2 bases at J, with 10 bases between the two ends. CDR3 region: CAWSHRLGNQPQHF. CDR3 coding DNA: TGTGCCTGGAGTCATAGGCTCGGCAATCAGCCCCAGCATTTT.

J is TRBJ2-1 and V is TRBV5-1, with 10 bases identical to TRBD2. Germline V lookup: CDR1 SGHRS, CDR2 YFSETQ. J was trimmed by 3 bases and V by 5 bases; bases with no gene match: 5. The CDR3 sequence is 15 residues long. The CDR3 bases are TGCGCCAGCAGAAGGACTAGCGGAGGCTACAATGAGCAGTTCTTC. Translating it yields CASRRTSGGYNEQFF.

The rearrangement links TRBV11-2 to TRBJ1-2, with 9 bases aligning to TRBD1. J was trimmed by 4 bases and V by 7 bases; bases with no gene match: 7. Germline CDR1 and CDR2: SGHAT and FQNNGV. CDR3 length: 14 amino acids. The CDR3 nucleotides are TGTGCCAGCATCAAACAGGGGGCAGGCTATGGCTACACCTTC. Protein sequence: CASIKQGAGYGYTF.